The 21 T cell receptor beta chains reported below all come from one sample, sequenced in a study of PD-1 blockade in classical Hodgkin lymphoma. Relapses following autologous stem cell transplantation were seen in all patients, with brentuximab vedotin exposure varying. The table came from immunoSEQ multiplex PCR; TCRdb's copy has only in-frame clones and leaves some out. The sample records 25,000 to 35,000 clones, 70% being singletons. This material consisted of peripheral blood mononuclear cells (PBMCs), taken before the second cycle of nivolumab. These receptors all come from a human donor with classical Hodgkin lymphoma.

The J gene is TRBJ2-1, the V gene TRBV29-1; no definite D call. This CDR3 has 12 amino acids. Germline-derived CDR1 and CDR2 are SQVTM and ANQGSEA. Deletions cut 2 bases from V and 7 bases from J, with 9 bases between. CDR3 sequence (DNA): TGCAGCGTTGAATTGGATGGGAATGAGCAGTTCTTC. It translates to CSVELDGNEQFF.

The V call is TRBV29-1, the J call TRBJ1-2, with 9 bases lining up with TRBD1. The CDR3 is made up of 18 amino acids. V lost 0 bases to trimming and J lost 5 bases; unmatched junction nucleotides: 16. CDR1 is SQVTM and CDR2 is ANQGSEA in the germline V gene. The CDR3 DNA sequence: TGCAGCGTTGAAGAAGAGGCCGGGACAGGGAGTCTGTGGTATGGCTACACCTTC. Translation: CSVEEEAGTGSLWYGYTF.

This clone was counted a single time. The chain is built from TRBV28 and TRBJ2-3; D not certain. The CDR3 consists of 14 residues. V lost 2 bases and J 5 bases, leaving 11 bases between the germline ends. Germline CDR1 reads MDHEN; CDR2 reads SYDVKM. In nucleotides, the CDR3 is TGTGCCAGCAGTTTAGTTCCCCCAGGAGATACGCAGTATTTT. The encoded protein is CASSLVPPGDTQYF.

The chain couples TRBV5-5 to TRBJ2-7; the D is unclear. Between the trimmed V and J ends, which lost 1 base and 0 bases, there was a span of 11 bases. This CDR3 is built from 15 residues. Germline loops: CDR1 SGHKS, CDR2 YYEKEE (reference sequence). CDR3 DNA sequence: TGTGCCAGCAGCTTGTCGACACTTTCCTCCTACGAGCAGTACTTC. It translates to CASSLSTLSSYEQYF.

The chain combines TRBV6-5 with TRBJ1-2; TRBD1 might be the D (5 bases). Trimming took 5 bases from V and 4 from J, leaving 17 bases between them. CDR1 MNHEY and CDR2 SVGAGI come from the germline V gene. The CDR3 totals 15 residues. The CDR3 loop is CASSTSGTGLYGYTF. CDR3 in DNA: TGTGCCAGCAGTACATCCGGGACGGGGCTCTATGGCTACACCTTC.

The rearrangement links TRBV4-2 to TRBJ2-2; tentative D call: TRBD1 (5 bases). The CDR3 sequence is 16 residues long. With 1 base removed from V and 1 base from J, the gap between germline ends came to 10 bases. Germline loops: CDR1 LGHNA, CDR2 YNFKEQ. The CDR3 DNA follows: TGTGCCAGCAGCCAAGTTCCCGGACAGAACACCGGGGAGCTGTTTTTT. Its protein product is CASSQVPGQNTGELFF.

V usage is TRBV11-3 and J usage is TRBJ1-1; 12 bases line up with TRBD1. With 6 bases clipped from V and 7 bases from J, the junction kept 6 bases outside the gene matches. Germline loops: CDR1 SGHNT, CDR2 YENEEA. This CDR3 spans 14 amino acids. The CDR3 coding sequence is TGTGCCAGCAGACTGGGACAGGGGGCGGGTGAAGCTTTCTTT. Translating gives CASRLGQGAGEAFF.

The chain carries TRBV6-1 and TRBJ1-2; TRBD1 matches 7 bases. This CDR3 is built from 14 residues. Germline V gene sequence: CDR1 MNHNS, CDR2 SASEGT. After removal of 4 bases from V and 3 bases from J, the junction contained 5 bases not matched to a gene. This chain's CDR3 is CASSVSQGYYGYTF. The CDR3 coding sequence is TGTGCCAGCAGTGTTTCACAGGGGTACTATGGCTACACCTTC.

V usage is TRBV11-2 and J usage is TRBJ2-1, with 8 bases identical to TRBD2. V was pared by 0 bases and J by 0 bases, with 1 base of the junction left unmatched. This CDR3 spans 16 amino acids. From germline, CDR1 is SGHAT and CDR2 FQNNGV. The CDR3 DNA follows: TGTGCCAGCAGCTTAGAAAGCGGGGGCTCCTACAATGAGCAGTTCTTC. Its translation: CASSLESGGSYNEQFF.

The V gene is TRBV15, the J gene TRBJ2-2; 7 positions agree with TRBD1. With V trimmed by 2 bases and J by 0 bases, 3 bases remained unmatched. Germline-derived CDR1 and CDR2 are LNHNV and YYDKDF (reference sequence). The CDR3 sequence is 16 residues long. CDR3 bases: TGTGCCACCAGCAGATTCGGGACAGCGAACACCGGGGAGCTGTTTTTT. It specifies CATSRFGTANTGELFF.

In its sample, this clone was seen a few times. The gene calls are TRBV18 and TRBJ2-5, with a tentative D call TRBD2 (5 bases). Germline CDR1 reads KGHSH; CDR2 reads LQKENI. The CDR3 runs 13 residues. V dropped 1 base and J dropped 4 bases, with 7 bases sitting between them. CDR3 sequence (DNA): TGTGCCAGCTCACCACGACGGGGAGAGACCCAGTACTTC. Its protein is CASSPRRGETQYF.

This sequence joins TRBV7-7 and TRBJ2-1; 16 bases map to TRBD2. The CDR3 is made up of 16 amino acids. Germline V gene lookup returns CDR1 SSHAT and CDR2 FNYEAQ (reference sequence). Trimming at V came to 5 bases and at J to 8 bases, leaving 6 bases not matched to a gene. The CDR3: CASSRGTSGGVHEQFF. In nucleotides, the CDR3 is TGTGCCAGCAGCCGCGGGACTAGCGGGGGGGTTCATGAGCAGTTCTTC. The full variable domain, its missing parts supplied by reference TRBV7-7 and TRBJ2-1, is GAGVSQSPRYKVTKRGQDVTLRCDPISSHATLYWYQQALGQGPEFLTYFNYEAQPDKSGLPSDRFSAERPEGSISTLTIQRTEQRDSAMYRCASSRGTSGGVHEQFFGPGTRLTVL.

This chain joins TRBV7-9 and TRBJ1-1; D possibly corresponds to TRBD1 (5 bases). CDR1 is SEHNR, CDR2 FQNEAQ, per germline (reference sequence). Trimming shortened V by 4 bases and J by 5 bases, and 11 bases separated the two germline ends. The CDR3 has 13 amino acids. The CDR3 nucleotides are TGTGCCAGCAGCTCGCAGGGAGGGACTGAAGCTTTCTTT. Translating gives CASSSQGGTEAFF.

This clone was picked up one time. The rearrangement joins TRBV6-5 to TRBJ1-5, with D possibly being TRBD1 (5 bases). The germline V gene encodes CDR1 MNHEY and CDR2 SVGAGI. The CDR3 has 15 residues. Trimming left V 4 bases short and J 2 bases short, with 12 bases between. This CDR3 reads CASSLTATGNQPQHF. Written as DNA, the CDR3 is TGTGCCAGCAGTTTGACAGCCACGGGCAATCAGCCCCAGCATTTT.

The chain has TRBV21-1 and TRBJ2-7; TRBD1, as called in the table, went unchecked against the DNA. TRBV21-1 is described as a pseudogene. CDR3 length equals 14 residues. CDR3 region: CASSKEDRSYEQYV. In DNA form, the CDR3 reads TGTGCCAGCAGCAAGGAAGACAGATCCTACGAGCAGTACGTC.

Regarding this clone: One end of the junction fails to match germline, which may point to a read error. The V call is TRBV18, the J call TRBJ1-4, with TRBD1 matching 7 bases. The CDR3 is 16 amino acids. In germline, CDR1 is KGHSH, CDR2 LQKENI. The CDR3 loop is CASSPQGRTTNEKLFF. The CDR3 nucleotides read TGTGCCAGCTCGCCACAGGGGAGAACAACTAATGAAAAACTGTTTTTT.

V and J are TRBV6-5 and TRBJ1-2; no definite D call. The V end was cut by 7 bases, the J end by 3 bases, with 12 bases between. The CDR3 is 13 amino acids. Germline V gene lookup returns CDR1 MNHEY and CDR2 SVGAGI. The CDR3 DNA reads as TGTGCCAGCAAGAGGGCCCAGGACTATGGCTACACCTTC. It encodes CASKRAQDYGYTF.

The V and J genes are TRBV6-6 and TRBJ2-5; 7 bases fit TRBD2. CDR3 size: 16 residues. V was clipped by 2 bases and J by 0 bases; unmatched bases: 6. In germline, CDR1 is MNHNY, CDR2 SVGAGI (reference sequence). Here the CDR3 DNA reads TGTGCCAGCAGTTACGACCCTAGCGGATACCAAGAGACCCAGTACTTC. As protein: CASSYDPSGYQETQYF.

This rearrangement joins TRBV6-9 to TRBJ1-2; 8 bases are a match to TRBD1. The trim removed 7 bases at V and 7 bases at J, leaving 11 bases unmatched. This CDR3 contains 14 residues. Germline lookup yields CDR1 MNHGY and CDR2 SVAAGI. In DNA form, the CDR3 reads TGTGCCAGCACCCCTATCCAGGGGGCTTCTGGCTACACCTTC. Translating it yields CASTPIQGASGYTF.

In this sample, this clone turned up once. The rearrangement links TRBV5-4 to TRBJ2-1, with 13 bases aligning to TRBD2. CDR1 is SGHNT and CDR2 is YYREEE in the germline V gene (reference sequence). V shed 1 base, J shed 4 bases, and the junction held 5 bases outside the gene matches. CDR3 length: 17 amino acids. This CDR3 is CASSLRLAGGQYNEQFF. The CDR3 DNA sequence: TGTGCCAGCAGCTTGCGACTAGCGGGGGGCCAATACAATGAGCAGTTCTTC.

The chain couples TRBV11-3 to TRBJ2-2; a possible D gene is TRBD2 (5 bases). CDR1 and CDR2 from the germline V gene are SGHNT and YENEEA. The ends were cut back, 3 bases at V and 4 bases at J, with 15 bases in the middle. This CDR3 contains 16 residues. The CDR3 loop is CASSFYPEEGTGELFF. In nucleotides, the CDR3 is TGTGCCAGCAGCTTCTACCCGGAAGAGGGCACCGGGGAGCTGTTTTTT.